The next 13 T cell receptor beta chains were all read from a single sample in a study of T cells in women clearing cervical HPV infection. Using immunoSEQ multiplex PCR, the repertoire was profiled, and TCRdb retains in-frame clones only, with some absent. This sample contains roughly 40,000 clones. Sequences were obtained from blood buffy coat. Receptor source: a woman between 18 and 70 years old with a cervical HPV16 infection that either progressed to CIN3+ or cleared (not recorded which).

Remarks on this clone: The read ends 3 residues shy of where the CDR3 ends; the end is completed using the germline J gene. The rearrangement uses TRBV18 and TRBJ2-7, with TRBD1 matching 10 bases. Germline trimming cut 1 base from V and 5 bases from J; bases unmatched to any gene: 14. Per germline, CDR1 KGHSH and CDR2 LQKENI. The CDR3 has 18 amino acids. The sequenced CDR3 bases are TGTGCCAGCTCACCACTTCACCTAGGGACAGGGGATAAGGACGAG. Protein product: CASSPLHLGTGDKDE. The CDR3, in full, reads CASSPLHLGTGDKDEQYF.

To note about this clone: The CDR3 end lies 3 residues beyond the end of the read and is filled in from the germline J gene. The chain links TRBV7-9 to TRBJ2-7; possible D gene TRBD1, 6 bases. In germline, CDR1 is SEHNR, CDR2 FQNEAQ (reference sequence). This CDR3 is built from 14 residues. The V end lost 1 base, the J end lost 2 bases, and 9 bases lay between the germline ends. CDR3 sequence reads: CASSLDGTPYEQYF. The sequenced CDR3 bases are TGTGCCAGCAGCTTAGATGGGACACCCTACGAG.

Points on this clone: The CDR3 end is not reached by the read, which stops 3 residues before it; the germline J gene fills it in. The chain couples TRBV19 to TRBJ2-2, with D possibly matching TRBD2 (6 bases). CDR3 length: 16 residues. Germline CDR1 and CDR2: LNHDA and SQIVND (reference sequence). V was clipped by 6 bases and J by 5 bases, with 19 bases between them. The CDR3 DNA, read in part, is TGTGCCAGTAGGGGGGGAGCCTCCCGAGGGACCGGGGAG. It yields the protein CASRGGASRGTGE. The whole CDR3 protein reads CASRGGASRGTGELFF.

Note on this clone: The missing CDR3 end, 3 residues past where the read stops, is filled in from the germline J gene. This chain links TRBV7-8 with TRBJ2-3, with 8 bases that match TRBD1. This CDR3 region has 14 residues. Per germline, CDR1 SGHVS and CDR2 FQNEAQ. V shed 3 bases and J 5 bases; nucleotides not matched to a gene: 4. The CDR3: CASSLRQGIDTQYF. The sequenced part of the CDR3 DNA is TGTGCCAGCAGCTTGAGACAGGGGATAGATACG.

In the case of this clone: The read is 3 residues too short to cover the CDR3 end, so that end is filled in from the germline J gene. The genes are TRBV18 and TRBJ2-6; D is perhaps TRBD1 (5 bases). The CDR3 spans 17 residues. Trimming stripped 0 bases from V and 0 bases from J, with 9 bases between. Germline lookup yields CDR1 KGHSH and CDR2 LQKENI. The CDR3 region is CASSPPQVSSGANVLTF. CDR3 bases read: TGTGCCAGCTCACCACCACAGGTTAGCTCTGGGGCCAACGTC.

Notes on this clone: The read comes to an end 3 residues before the CDR3 does, leaving the germline J gene to fill in the end. This chain connects TRBV2 to TRBJ1-1; D is uncertain. Trimming removed 6 bases at V and 3 bases at J, with 5 bases between. Germline V CDR1 and CDR2: SNHLY, FYNNEI. CDR3 length equals 11 residues. CDR3 protein: CASSRDTEAFF. CDR3 DNA, as far as it was read: TGTGCCAGCAGCCGGGACACTGAA.

Regarding this clone: The read ends 3 residues early relative to the CDR3; the germline J gene fills the gap. The V gene is TRBV4-1, the J gene TRBJ1-4, with 7 bases matching TRBD1. V was pared by 4 bases and J by 7 bases, with 3 bases of the junction left unmatched. The length of the CDR3 is 13 residues. The germline V gene has CDR1 MGHRA and CDR2 YSYEKL. This CDR3 reads CASSPGTVEKLFF. Incomplete CDR3 DNA: TGCGCCAGCAGCCCAGGGACAGTTGAAAAA.

About this clone: The read finishes 3 residues shy of the CDR3 end, and the germline J gene is used to complete it. The chain couples TRBV19 to TRBJ2-7; D possibly corresponds to TRBD1 (6 bases). The V end lost 0 bases, the J end lost 6 bases, and 12 bases lay between the germline ends. Germline V CDR1 and CDR2: LNHDA, SQIVND (reference sequence). The CDR3 sequence is 14 residues long. The part of the CDR3 DNA that was read is TGTGCCAGTAGTATAGAGAGACAGGCGGGCGAG. This codes for CASSIERQAGE. The complete CDR3 protein is CASSIERQAGEQYF.

This CDR3 reads CASSLAAGANEQYF. The DNA read from the CDR3 is TGTGCCAGCAGCTTAGCGGCAGGGGCAAACGAG. The chain combines TRBV7-2 with TRBJ2-7; perhaps TRBD1 as D (6 bases). The read stops 3 residues short of the end of the CDR3; the missing end is completed from the germline J gene. CDR3 length equals 14 residues. V lost 0 bases, J lost 5 bases, and 11 bases lay in between. In germline, CDR1 is SGHTA, CDR2 FQGNSA.

Comment on this clone: The read gets to within 3 residues of the CDR3 end, and the germline J gene fills in the rest. This rearrangement joins TRBV7-3 to TRBJ2-1, with 7 nucleotides matching TRBD1. CDR1 and CDR2 from the germline V gene are SGHTA and FQGTGA. The CDR3 is 15 amino acids. The V gene end was trimmed by 0 bases and the J gene end by 7 bases; junction bases not matched to a gene: 6. CDR3 bases read: TGTGCCAGCAGCTTAACCTCGGGACAGTGGAATGAG. Protein product: CASSLTSGQWNE. The complete CDR3 reads CASSLTSGQWNEQFF.

On this clone: The read ends 3 residues early relative to the CDR3; the germline J gene fills the gap. The chain links TRBV7-3 to TRBJ2-1; 9 bases agree with TRBD2. Trimming removed 5 bases from V and 4 bases from J; junction bases left unmatched: 12. CDR1 is SGHTA, CDR2 FQGTGA, per germline. This CDR3 has 17 residues. CDR3 protein: CASSDLGGGATYNEQFF. Partial CDR3 DNA: TGTGCCAGCAGCGACTTGGGCGGGGGGGCTACATACAATGAG.

Of note for this clone: The read finishes 3 residues shy of the CDR3 end, and the germline J gene is used to complete it. The gene calls are TRBV29-1 and TRBJ1-4; 7 nucleotides agree with TRBD1. V lost 4 bases to trimming and J lost 8 bases; unmatched junction nucleotides: 7. This CDR3 region has 13 residues. From germline, CDR1 is SQVTM and CDR2 ANQGSEA. CDR3 DNA, as far as it was read: TGCAGCGTTGCTGGACAGGAAAGGGAAAAA. It encodes CSVAGQEREK. The complete CDR3 sequence is CSVAGQEREKLFF.

Comments on this clone: The CDR3 goes on 3 residues after the read ends, and that part is filled in from the germline J gene. The rearrangement joins TRBV5-1 to TRBJ1-1, with 8 bases fitting TRBD1. CDR3 length: 15 residues. V trimming: 3 bases; J trimming: 3 bases; junction bases outside the gene matches: 7. The germline V gene encodes CDR1 SGHRS and CDR2 YFSETQ. The CDR3 region is CASSYTGGFDTEAFF. CDR3 DNA, as far as it was read: TGCGCCAGCAGCTATACAGGGGGATTTGACACTGAA.